What follows describes a single T cell receptor beta chain. The table lists this clonotype with a few counts. Its specific antigen is unknown. Per-base quality was not reported, and no clone a single base away is much larger than it. The sample comes from a study of identical twins listed by TCRdb under 2016. Background on the whole study: To test whether fetal clonotypes persist, this study deep-sequenced TCR alpha and beta repertoires from monozygotic twins, from unrelated adults of various ages, and from cord blood. Replicate twin experiments were performed at different times using different library preparation protocols to rule out contamination. On the study overall, not on this receptor specifically: Fewer insertions were carried by abundant cord blood beta clonotypes, a similar but weaker trend appeared in young adult naive repertoires, and no such trend appeared in memory repertoires. Zero-insertion analyses could be partly confounded by invariant T cells such as MAIT and iNKT, although diverse VJ usage argued against such confounding for most clonotypes. Out-of-frame TCR alpha sharing in monozygotic twins was systematically underestimated by recombination models, whereas sharing between unrelated individuals was in agreement with the recombination models. Because the same donors could not be followed over many years, the conclusions relied on cross-sectional statistical analysis. Compared with coincidental sharing between unrelated individuals, out-of-frame TCR alpha sequences shared between twins showed an excess of sequences with low generation probability. A weaker excess of twin sharing was found in beta out-of-frame sequences because the signal-to-noise ratio was lowered by fewer shared sequences.

Looking up the germline V gene yields CDR1 SGHRS and CDR2 YFSETQ. Germline trimming amounts to 4 bases on V and 1 base on J, with 14 as the count of junction bases outside the gene matches. The CDR3 measures 18 amino acids from cysteine to phenylalanine. The retained sequence is limited to the CDR3, 54 bases, with the frame set at the first base. Every donor in the study was a healthy Caucasian. Library prep was done by 5' RACE. The reads were generated on an Illumina HiSeq 2000. Template switching added a universal primer binding site, and the final cDNA carried a unique molecular identifier that allowed TCR cDNA molecules to be counted accurately. Specific primers in the conserved constant-segment region were used to synthesize first-strand cDNA for TCR alpha and beta chains. To control for contamination, every cDNA library carried two barcodes: a SMART-Mk sample barcode plus Illumina barcodes. TruSeq adapter sequences along with Illumina sample barcodes were introduced in two successive PCR steps. The Illumina HiSeq platform was used with custom primers to sequence TCR alpha and beta cDNA libraries. From the authors' description of their analysis: MiGEC was used to process raw reads and extract unique molecular identifiers, and MiXCR was used to find CDR3 positions. For each individual, recombination models were inferred using an EM algorithm with the repgenHMM and IGoR tools. The tcR package in R was used for shared clonotype analysis, with sharing normalized by the product of cloneset sizes. Out-of-frame nonproductive sequences were analyzed to study raw recombination free of thymic and clonal selection effects. TCRdb's own reprocessing of the public reads used fastp at Q25 and MiXCR and kept productive beta chains. Under each unique CDR3 protein, matching rows form one entry showing the most common genes and DNA. For this entry, the V and J calls and clone size follow TCRdb and not the study's own pipeline. Counted in this sample were 1.5 million to 2 million distinct CDR3 sequences; about 30% of them appeared once. Clones ranked in the top ten supply roughly 0.3% of the sample.

The receptor chain draws on TRBV5-1 and TRBJ2-5; 9 bases in the middle match TRBD2. The clonotype was recovered from a newborn girl in good health. The specimen sequenced was cord blood. The nucleotide sequence is TGCGCCAGCAGCCCCGGAGGGGGGACTAGCAAAACCCAAGAGACCCAGTACTTC. This codes for CASSPGGGTSKTQETQYF. The CDR3 plus the reference TRBV5-1 and TRBJ2-5 genes for the other parts give the full variable domain: KAGVTQTPRYLIKTRGQQVTLSCSPISGHRSVSWYQQTPGQGLQFLFEYFSETQRNKGNFPGRFSGRQFSNSRSEMNVSTLELGDSALYLCASSPGGGTSKTQETQYFGPGTRLLVL.